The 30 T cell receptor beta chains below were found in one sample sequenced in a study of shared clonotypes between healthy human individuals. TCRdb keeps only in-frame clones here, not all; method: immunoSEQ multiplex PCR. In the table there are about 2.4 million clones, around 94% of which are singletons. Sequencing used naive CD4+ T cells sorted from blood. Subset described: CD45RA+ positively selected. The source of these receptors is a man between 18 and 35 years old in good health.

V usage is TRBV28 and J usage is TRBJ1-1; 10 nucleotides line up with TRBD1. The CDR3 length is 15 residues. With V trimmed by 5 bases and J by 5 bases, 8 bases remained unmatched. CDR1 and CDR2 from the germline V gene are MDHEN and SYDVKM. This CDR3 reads CASSPGDRGRTEAFF. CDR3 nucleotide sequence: TGTGCCAGCAGTCCCGGGGACAGGGGAAGGACTGAAGCTTTCTTT.

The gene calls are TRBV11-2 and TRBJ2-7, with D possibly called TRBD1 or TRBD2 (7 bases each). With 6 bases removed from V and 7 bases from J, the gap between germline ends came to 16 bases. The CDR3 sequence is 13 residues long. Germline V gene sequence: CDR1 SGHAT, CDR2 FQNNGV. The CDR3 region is CASSPGTAGEQYF. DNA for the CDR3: TGTGCCAGCAGTCCCGGGACAGCGGGGGAGCAGTACTTC. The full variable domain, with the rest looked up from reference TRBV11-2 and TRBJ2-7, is EAGVAQSPRYKIIEKRQSVAFWCNPISGHATLYWYQQILGQGPKLLIQFQNNGVVDDSQLPKDRFSAERLKGVDSTLKIQPAKLEDSAVYLCASSPGTAGEQYFGPGTRLTVT.

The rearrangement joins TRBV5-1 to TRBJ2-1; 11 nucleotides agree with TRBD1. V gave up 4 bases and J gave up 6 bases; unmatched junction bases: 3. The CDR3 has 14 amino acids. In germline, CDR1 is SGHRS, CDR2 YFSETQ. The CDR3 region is CASSPDRGPNEQFF. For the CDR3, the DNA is TGCGCCAGCAGCCCGGACAGGGGGCCCAATGAGCAGTTCTTC. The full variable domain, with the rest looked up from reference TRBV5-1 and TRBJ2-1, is KAGVTQTPRYLIKTRGQQVTLSCSPISGHRSVSWYQQTPGQGLQFLFEYFSETQRNKGNFPGRFSGRQFSNSRSEMNVSTLELGDSALYLCASSPDRGPNEQFFGPGTRLTVL.

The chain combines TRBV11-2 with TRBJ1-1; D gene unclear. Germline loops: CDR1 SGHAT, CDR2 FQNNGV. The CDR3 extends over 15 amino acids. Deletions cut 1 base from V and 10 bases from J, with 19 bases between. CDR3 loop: CASSLVRGSYSAAFF. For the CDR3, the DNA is TGTGCCAGCAGCTTAGTCCGGGGATCCTACTCTGCAGCTTTCTTT.

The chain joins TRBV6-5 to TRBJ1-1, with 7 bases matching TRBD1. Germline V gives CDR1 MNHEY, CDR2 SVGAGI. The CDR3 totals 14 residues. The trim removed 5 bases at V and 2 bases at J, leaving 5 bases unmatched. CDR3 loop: CASSLTGRNTEAFF. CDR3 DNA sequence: TGTGCCAGCAGTCTGACAGGGCGAAACACTGAAGCTTTCTTT.

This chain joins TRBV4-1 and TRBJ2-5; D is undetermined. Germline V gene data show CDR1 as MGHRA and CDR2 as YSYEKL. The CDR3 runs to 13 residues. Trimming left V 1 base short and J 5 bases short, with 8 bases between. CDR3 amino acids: CASSQGRMETQYF. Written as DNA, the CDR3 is TGCGCCAGCAGCCAAGGAAGGATGGAGACCCAGTACTTC.

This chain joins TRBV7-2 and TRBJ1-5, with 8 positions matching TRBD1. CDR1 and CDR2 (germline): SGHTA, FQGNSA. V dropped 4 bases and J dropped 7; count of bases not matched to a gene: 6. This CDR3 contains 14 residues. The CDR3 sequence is CASSWRTGWQPQHF. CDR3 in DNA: TGTGCCAGCAGCTGGCGGACAGGGTGGCAGCCCCAGCATTTT.

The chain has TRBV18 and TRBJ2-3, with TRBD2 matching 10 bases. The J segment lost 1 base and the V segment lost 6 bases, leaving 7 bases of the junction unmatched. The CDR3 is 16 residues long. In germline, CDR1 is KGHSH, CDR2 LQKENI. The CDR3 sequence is CASSPIAGGRTDTQYF. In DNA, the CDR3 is TGTGCCAGCTCCCCTATAGCGGGAGGCCGCACAGATACGCAGTATTTT.

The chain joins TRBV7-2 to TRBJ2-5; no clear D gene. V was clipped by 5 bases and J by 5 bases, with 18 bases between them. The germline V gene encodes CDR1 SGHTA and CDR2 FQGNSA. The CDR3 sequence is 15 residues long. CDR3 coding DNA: TGTGCCAGCAGCCCGTCACGGACCTACTCGGAGACCCAGTACTTC. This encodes CASSPSRTYSETQYF. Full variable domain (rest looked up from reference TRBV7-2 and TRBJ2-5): GAGVSQSPSNKVTEKGKDVELRCDPISGHTALYWYRQSLGQGLEFLIYFQGNSAPDKSGLPSDRFSAERTGGSVSTLTIQRTQQEDSAVYLCASSPSRTYSETQYFGPGTRLLVL.

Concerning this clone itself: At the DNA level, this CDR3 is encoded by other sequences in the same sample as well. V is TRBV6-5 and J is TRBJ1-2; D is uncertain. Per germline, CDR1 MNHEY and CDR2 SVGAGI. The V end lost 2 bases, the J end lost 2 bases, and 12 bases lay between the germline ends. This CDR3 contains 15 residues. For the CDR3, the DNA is TGTGCCAGCAGTTACGTTGGAGGACCGAACTATGGCTACACCTTC. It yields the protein CASSYVGGPNYGYTF.

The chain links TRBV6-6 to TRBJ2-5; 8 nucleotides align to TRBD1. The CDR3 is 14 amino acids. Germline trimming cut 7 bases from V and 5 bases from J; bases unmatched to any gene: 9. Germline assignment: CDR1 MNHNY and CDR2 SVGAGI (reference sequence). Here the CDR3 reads CASIRTGLGETQYF. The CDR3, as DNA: TGTGCCAGCATTAGGACAGGGCTAGGGGAGACCCAGTACTTC.

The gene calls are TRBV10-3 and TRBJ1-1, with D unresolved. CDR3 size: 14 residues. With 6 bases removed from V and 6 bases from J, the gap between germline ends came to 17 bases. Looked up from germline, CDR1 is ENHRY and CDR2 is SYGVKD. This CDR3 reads CAIRKESAKSEAFF. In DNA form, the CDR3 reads TGTGCCATCAGGAAAGAGTCGGCGAAGTCTGAAGCTTTCTTT.

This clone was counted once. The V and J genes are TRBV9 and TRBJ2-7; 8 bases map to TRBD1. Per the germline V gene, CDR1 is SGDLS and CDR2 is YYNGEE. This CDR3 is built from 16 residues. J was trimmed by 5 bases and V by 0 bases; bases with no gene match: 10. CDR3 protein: CASSVGGRTGIDEQYF. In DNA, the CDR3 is TGTGCCAGCAGCGTAGGTGGAAGGACAGGGATCGACGAGCAGTACTTC.

The DNA of the CDR3 is TGTGCCAGCAGTGAGAAGTCCGGGGTCGGCTACACCTTC. Protein: CASSEKSGVGYTF. The chain combines TRBV6-4 with TRBJ1-2, with unresolved D. The CDR3 has 13 residues. Germline values: CDR1 MRHNA, CDR2 SNTAGT. Trimming stripped 3 bases from V and 8 bases from J, with 13 bases between.

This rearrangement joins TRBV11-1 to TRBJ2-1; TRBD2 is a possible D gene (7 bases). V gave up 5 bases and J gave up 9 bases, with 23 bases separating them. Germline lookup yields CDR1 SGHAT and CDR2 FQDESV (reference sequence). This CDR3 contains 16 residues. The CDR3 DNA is TGTGCCAGCAGCCCCTCCCCTCCGGGGGGCTCTGGTGAGCAGTTCTTC. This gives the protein CASSPSPPGGSGEQFF.

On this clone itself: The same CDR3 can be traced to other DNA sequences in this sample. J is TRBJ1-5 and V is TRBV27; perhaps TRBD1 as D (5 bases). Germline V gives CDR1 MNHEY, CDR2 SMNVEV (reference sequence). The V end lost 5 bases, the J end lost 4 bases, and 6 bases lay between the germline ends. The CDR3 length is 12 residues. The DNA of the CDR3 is TGTGCCAGCAGTGGGGGTAATCAGCCCCAGCATTTT. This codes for CASSGGNQPQHF.

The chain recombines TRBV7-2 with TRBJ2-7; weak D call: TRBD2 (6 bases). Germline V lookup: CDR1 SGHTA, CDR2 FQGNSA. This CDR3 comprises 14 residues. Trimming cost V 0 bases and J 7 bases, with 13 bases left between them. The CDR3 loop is CASSLAAGRGEQYF. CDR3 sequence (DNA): TGTGCCAGCAGCTTAGCTGCGGGACGGGGGGAGCAGTACTTC. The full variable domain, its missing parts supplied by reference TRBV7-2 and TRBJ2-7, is GAGVSQSPSNKVTEKGKDVELRCDPISGHTALYWYRQSLGQGLEFLIYFQGNSAPDKSGLPSDRFSAERTGGSVSTLTIQRTQQEDSAVYLCASSLAAGRGEQYFGPGTRLTVT.

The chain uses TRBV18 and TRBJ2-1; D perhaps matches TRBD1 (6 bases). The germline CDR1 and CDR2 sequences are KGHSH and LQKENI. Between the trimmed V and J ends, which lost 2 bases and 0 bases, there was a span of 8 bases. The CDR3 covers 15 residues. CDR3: CASSPRQDSYNEQFF. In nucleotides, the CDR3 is TGTGCCAGCTCACCAAGACAGGACTCCTACAATGAGCAGTTCTTC.

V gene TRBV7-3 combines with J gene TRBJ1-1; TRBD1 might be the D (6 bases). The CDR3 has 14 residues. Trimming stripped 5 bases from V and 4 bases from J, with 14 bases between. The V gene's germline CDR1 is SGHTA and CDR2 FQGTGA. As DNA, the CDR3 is TGTGCCAGCAGCCCTCTTGGGGGCATCACTGAAGCTTTCTTT. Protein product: CASSPLGGITEAFF.

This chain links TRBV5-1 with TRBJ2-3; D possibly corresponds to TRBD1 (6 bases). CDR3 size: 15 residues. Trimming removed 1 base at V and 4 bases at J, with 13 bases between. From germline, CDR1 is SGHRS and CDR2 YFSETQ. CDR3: CASSLTSGGPDTQYF. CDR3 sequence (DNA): TGCGCCAGCAGCTTGACTAGTGGGGGCCCAGATACGCAGTATTTT. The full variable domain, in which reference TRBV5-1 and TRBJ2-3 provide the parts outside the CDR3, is KAGVTQTPRYLIKTRGQQVTLSCSPISGHRSVSWYQQTPGQGLQFLFEYFSETQRNKGNFPGRFSGRQFSNSRSEMNVSTLELGDSALYLCASSLTSGGPDTQYFGPGTRLTVL.

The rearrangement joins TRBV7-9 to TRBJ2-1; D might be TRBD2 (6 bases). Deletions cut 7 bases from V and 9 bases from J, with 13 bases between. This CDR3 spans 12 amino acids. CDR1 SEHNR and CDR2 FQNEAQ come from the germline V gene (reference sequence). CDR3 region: CASTGEAAEQFF. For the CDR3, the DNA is TGTGCCAGCACGGGGGAAGCCGCTGAGCAGTTCTTC.

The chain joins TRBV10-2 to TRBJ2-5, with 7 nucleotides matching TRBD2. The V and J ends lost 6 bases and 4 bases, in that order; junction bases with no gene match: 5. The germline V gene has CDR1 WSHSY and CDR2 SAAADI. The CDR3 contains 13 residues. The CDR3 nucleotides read TGCGCCAGCAGAGCGGGGAGGGGAGAGACCCAGTACTTC. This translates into CASRAGRGETQYF.

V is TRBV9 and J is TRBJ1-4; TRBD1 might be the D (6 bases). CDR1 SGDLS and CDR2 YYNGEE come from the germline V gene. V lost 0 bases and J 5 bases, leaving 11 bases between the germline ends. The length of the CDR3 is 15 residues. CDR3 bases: TGTGCCAGCAGCGTAGAGACAGGACTAAATGAAAAACTGTTTTTT. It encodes CASSVETGLNEKLFF.

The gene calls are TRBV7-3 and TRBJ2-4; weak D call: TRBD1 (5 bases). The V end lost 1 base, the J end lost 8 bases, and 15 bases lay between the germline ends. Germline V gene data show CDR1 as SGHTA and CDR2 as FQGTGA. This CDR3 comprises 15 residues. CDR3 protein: CASSLKGGRVDIQYF. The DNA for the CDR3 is TGTGCCAGCAGCTTAAAAGGCGGCAGGGTGGACATTCAGTACTTC. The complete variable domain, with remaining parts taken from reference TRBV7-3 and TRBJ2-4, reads GAGVSQTPSNKVTEKGKYVELRCDPISGHTALYWYRQSLGQGPEFLIYFQGTGAADDSGLPNDRFFAVRPEGSVSTLKIQRTERGDSAVYLCASSLKGGRVDIQYFGAGTRLSVL.

In nucleotides, the CDR3 is TGTGCCAGCAGTCAACTCCGTTTGGGGGAGCTGTTTTTT. Protein: CASSQLRLGELFF. The chain combines TRBV5-6 with TRBJ2-2, with D hard to call. This CDR3 comprises 13 residues. Trimming removed 5 bases from V and 8 bases from J, with 13 bases in between. Germline assignment: CDR1 SGHDT and CDR2 YYEEEE.

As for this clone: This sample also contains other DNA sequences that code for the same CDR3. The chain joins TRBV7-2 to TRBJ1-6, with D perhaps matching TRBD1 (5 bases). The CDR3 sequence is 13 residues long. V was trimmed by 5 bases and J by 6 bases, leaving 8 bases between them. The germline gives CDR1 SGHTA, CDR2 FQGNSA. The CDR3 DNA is TGTGCCAGCAGCCCGCAGGGTAATTCACCCCTCCACTTT. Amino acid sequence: CASSPQGNSPLHF.

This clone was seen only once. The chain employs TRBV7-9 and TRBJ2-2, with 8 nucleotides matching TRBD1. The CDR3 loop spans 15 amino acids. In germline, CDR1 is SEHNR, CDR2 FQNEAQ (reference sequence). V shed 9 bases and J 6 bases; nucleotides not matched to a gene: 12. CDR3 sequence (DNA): TGTGCCAGTAGTCCAGGGGGCGCCCGGTCCGGGGAGCTGTTTTTT. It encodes CASSPGGARSGELFF.

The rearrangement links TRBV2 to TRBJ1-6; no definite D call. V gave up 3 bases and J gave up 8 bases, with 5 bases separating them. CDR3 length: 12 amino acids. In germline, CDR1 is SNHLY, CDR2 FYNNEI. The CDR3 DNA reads TGTGCCAGCAGTGATACCCATTCACCCCTCCACTTT. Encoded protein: CASSDTHSPLHF.

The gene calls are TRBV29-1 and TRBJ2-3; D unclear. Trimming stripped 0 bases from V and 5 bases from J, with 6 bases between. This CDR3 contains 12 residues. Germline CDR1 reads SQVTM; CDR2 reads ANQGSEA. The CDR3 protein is CSVEEQIDTQYF. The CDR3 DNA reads TGCAGCGTTGAAGAGCAGATAGATACGCAGTATTTT.

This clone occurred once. The CDR3 DNA follows: TGTGCCAGCAGCTTGAACCCCAGCCCGGGAAACACCATATATTTT. Translating gives CASSLNPSPGNTIYF. V gene TRBV5-6 combines with J gene TRBJ1-3; the D is unclear. The germline V gene encodes CDR1 SGHDT and CDR2 YYEEEE. With 1 base removed from V and 4 bases from J, the gap between germline ends came to 12 bases. The CDR3 is made up of 15 amino acids.